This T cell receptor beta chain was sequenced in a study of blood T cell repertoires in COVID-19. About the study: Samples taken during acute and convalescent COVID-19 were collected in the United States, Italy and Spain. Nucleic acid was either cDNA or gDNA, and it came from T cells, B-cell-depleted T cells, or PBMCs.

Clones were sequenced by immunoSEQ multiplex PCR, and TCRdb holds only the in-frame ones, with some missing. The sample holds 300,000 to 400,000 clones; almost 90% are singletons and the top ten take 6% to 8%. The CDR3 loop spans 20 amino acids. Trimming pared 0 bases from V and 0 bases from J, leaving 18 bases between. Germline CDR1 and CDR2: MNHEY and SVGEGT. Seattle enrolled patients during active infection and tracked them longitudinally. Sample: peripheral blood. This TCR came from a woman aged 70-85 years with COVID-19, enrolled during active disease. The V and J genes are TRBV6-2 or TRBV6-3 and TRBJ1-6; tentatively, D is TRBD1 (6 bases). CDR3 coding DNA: TGTGCCAGCAGTTACTCGCTCCGACAGGCCTTGAGCTCCTATAATTCACCCCTCCACTTT. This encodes CASSYSLRQALSSYNSPLHF.